This section outlines one T cell receptor beta chain sequence together with its context. These data originate in a study of blood T cell repertoires in COVID-19. TCRdb's copy holds only in-frame clones and misses some; the assay was immunoSEQ multiplex PCR. This sample has more than 200,000 clones; about 88% occur once, and the top ten carry 2.1%. Sequenced: peripheral blood. The sequence was collected from a woman aged 40 to 50 who had recovered from COVID-19.

CDR3 in amino acids: CASSLGPGGNYGYTF. In DNA form, the CDR3 reads TGCGCCAGCAGCTTGGGACCCGGGGGAAACTATGGCTACACCTTC. The rearrangement links TRBV5-1 to TRBJ1-2; possibly TRBD1 for D (5 bases). The V end was cut by 0 bases, the J end by 2 bases, with 11 bases between. The CDR3 is made up of 15 amino acids. The germline gives CDR1 SGHRS, CDR2 YFSETQ.